A selection of T cell receptor beta chains follows, all from one sample in a study of T cell responses to AZD1222 COVID-19 vaccine. TCRdb's table, derived via immunoSEQ multiplex PCR, lists solely in-frame clones and lacks some. The table includes 54,000 or so clones, approximately 88% detected once. Sequencing was performed on peripheral blood, taken on day 0 of AZD1222 vaccination. The receptor source for this set is an adult in good health. Each CDR3 is given with its conserved first and last residue. Fields, in order: clone size, D gene, V gene, J gene, CDR3 protein, CDR3 DNA. The D gene is left open where the match is weak. Size is omitted from some rows. Given values are once, few, many or a class for expanded clones.

abundance: -
d_gene: -
v_gene: TRBV5-1
j_gene: TRBJ2-7
CDR3aa: CASSLGQREQYF
CDR3nt: TGCGCCAGCAGCTTGGGCCAGCGGGAGCAGTACTTC

abundance: -
d_gene: -
v_gene: TRBV23-1
j_gene: TRBJ2-5
CDR3aa: CASSQSSQYF
CDR3nt: TGCGCCAGCAGTCAATCGTCCCAGTACTTC

abundance: -
d_gene: -
v_gene: TRBV6-5
j_gene: TRBJ1-1
CDR3aa: CASNSNRYHTEAFF
CDR3nt: TGTGCCAGCAACTCGAACAGGTATCACACTGAAGCTTTCTTT

abundance: -
d_gene: TRBD2
v_gene: TRBV5-5
j_gene: TRBJ2-2
CDR3aa: CASTGLATGELFF
CDR3nt: TGTGCCAGCACCGGACTAGCGACCGGGGAGCTGTTTTTT

abundance: -
d_gene: -
v_gene: TRBV24-1
j_gene: TRBJ2-1
CDR3aa: CATSDFTRNEQFF
CDR3nt: TGTGCCACCAGTGATTTCACTAGGAATGAGCAGTTCTTC

abundance: once
d_gene: TRBD1
v_gene: TRBV6-5
j_gene: TRBJ1-2
CDR3aa: CASSYQGGSHGYTF
CDR3nt: TGTGCCAGCAGTTACCAAGGGGGCAGTCATGGCTACACCTTC

abundance: -
d_gene: -
v_gene: TRBV5-8
j_gene: TRBJ1-1
CDR3aa: CASSLAGGITEAFF
CDR3nt: TGTGCCAGCAGCTTGGCCGGGGGGATCACTGAAGCTTTCTTT

abundance: -
d_gene: TRBD1
v_gene: TRBV24-1
j_gene: TRBJ2-1
CDR3aa: CATSDRTGSSYNEQFF
CDR3nt: TGTGCCACCAGTGATAGGACAGGGAGCTCCTACAATGAGCAGTTCTTC

abundance: -
d_gene: -
v_gene: TRBV6-5
j_gene: TRBJ2-6
CDR3aa: CASSSDRANVLTF
CDR3nt: TGTGCCAGCAGTTCCGACAGGGCCAACGTCCTGACTTTC

abundance: -
d_gene: -
v_gene: TRBV24-1
j_gene: TRBJ1-4
CDR3aa: CATSDWRSEKLFF
CDR3nt: TGTGCCACCAGTGATTGGAGAAGCGAAAAACTGTTTTTT

abundance: -
d_gene: TRBD1
v_gene: TRBV18
j_gene: TRBJ1-5
CDR3aa: CASSPGGGQGNQPQHF
CDR3nt: TGTGCCAGCTCACCCGGCGGGGGACAGGGCAATCAGCCCCAGCATTTT

abundance: -
d_gene: TRBD1
v_gene: TRBV5-4
j_gene: TRBJ1-1
CDR3aa: CASRANRGNTEAFF
CDR3nt: TGTGCCAGCAGGGCTAACAGGGGGAACACTGAAGCTTTCTTT

abundance: -
d_gene: -
v_gene: TRBV7-2
j_gene: TRBJ1-5
CDR3aa: CASSLTLRALVYF
CDR3nt: TGTGCCAGCAGCTTAACACTGCGGGCTTTAGTGTATTTT

abundance: -
d_gene: -
v_gene: TRBV10-3
j_gene: TRBJ2-3
CDR3aa: CAISVGGDTDTQYF
CDR3nt: TGTGCCATCAGTGTAGGCGGCGACACAGATACGCAGTATTTT

abundance: -
d_gene: TRBD1
v_gene: TRBV9
j_gene: TRBJ1-2
CDR3aa: CASSAMTGTNYGYTF
CDR3nt: TGTGCCAGCAGCGCAATGACAGGGACTAACTATGGCTACACCTTC

abundance: -
d_gene: -
v_gene: TRBV15
j_gene: TRBJ1-2
CDR3aa: CATSRNYNYGYTF
CDR3nt: TGTGCCACCAGCAGAAACTACAACTATGGCTACACCTTC

abundance: once
d_gene: TRBD1
v_gene: TRBV4-1
j_gene: TRBJ1-2
CDR3aa: CASSQDLRGQGYYGYTF
CDR3nt: TGCGCCAGCAGCCAAGACCTTCGGGGACAGGGGTACTATGGCTACACCTTC

abundance: once
d_gene: -
v_gene: TRBV5-4
j_gene: TRBJ2-2
CDR3aa: CASQSATNTGELFF
CDR3nt: TGTGCCTCTCAGAGCGCAACGAACACCGGGGAGCTGTTTTTT

abundance: -
d_gene: TRBD1
v_gene: TRBV24-1
j_gene: TRBJ2-1
CDR3aa: CATSERDRSRTNEQFF
CDR3nt: TGTGCCACCAGTGAAAGGGACAGAAGTAGGACCAATGAGCAGTTCTTC

abundance: -
d_gene: -
v_gene: TRBV7-9
j_gene: TRBJ2-5
CDR3aa: CASSLGPGTQYF
CDR3nt: TGTGCCAGCAGCTTAGGGCCCGGGACCCAGTACTTC

abundance: once
d_gene: -
v_gene: TRBV25-1
j_gene: TRBJ2-7
CDR3aa: CASSESTGRHEQYF
CDR3nt: TGTGCCAGCAGTGAATCCACGGGGCGCCACGAGCAGTACTTC

abundance: -
d_gene: TRBD1
v_gene: TRBV2
j_gene: TRBJ2-1
CDR3aa: CASTGQGDNEQFF
CDR3nt: TGTGCCAGCACCGGACAGGGGGACAATGAGCAGTTCTTC

abundance: -
d_gene: -
v_gene: TRBV2
j_gene: TRBJ1-1
CDR3aa: CASSVQGGVTEAFF
CDR3nt: TGTGCCAGCAGTGTACAGGGAGGGGTCACTGAAGCTTTCTTT

abundance: -
d_gene: -
v_gene: TRBV6-5
j_gene: TRBJ2-5
CDR3aa: CASQKRNQETQYF
CDR3nt: TGTGCCAGTCAGAAAAGAAACCAAGAGACCCAGTACTTC

abundance: -
d_gene: -
v_gene: TRBV18
j_gene: TRBJ1-4
CDR3aa: CASSPRTGATNEKLFF
CDR3nt: TGTGCCAGCTCACCGCGGACGGGGGCAACTAATGAAAAACTGTTTTTT

abundance: -
d_gene: TRBD2
v_gene: TRBV7-2
j_gene: TRBJ2-5
CDR3aa: CASTFSGRKETQYF
CDR3nt: TGTGCCAGCACTTTTAGCGGGAGGAAAGAGACCCAGTACTTC

abundance: -
d_gene: TRBD1
v_gene: TRBV7-6
j_gene: TRBJ1-2
CDR3aa: CASSQNDRGYGYTF
CDR3nt: TGTGCCAGCAGCCAAAACGACAGGGGCTATGGCTACACCTTC

abundance: once
d_gene: -
v_gene: TRBV1
j_gene: TRBJ1-1
CDR3aa: CTSQGTGGDTEAFF
CDR3nt: TGCACCAGCCAAGGGACAGGGGGCGACACTGAAGCTTTCTTT

abundance: -
d_gene: TRBD2
v_gene: TRBV5-5
j_gene: TRBJ2-6
CDR3aa: CASSARLAGVSGANVLTF
CDR3nt: TGTGCCAGCAGCGCCCGACTAGCGGGAGTCTCGGGGGCCAACGTCCTGACTTTC

abundance: -
d_gene: TRBD1
v_gene: TRBV7-2
j_gene: TRBJ2-1
CDR3aa: CASSTGQGFVNEQFF
CDR3nt: TGTGCCAGCAGTACAGGACAGGGGTTCGTCAATGAGCAGTTCTTC

abundance: once
d_gene: -
v_gene: TRBV18
j_gene: TRBJ2-7
CDR3aa: CASSLSGQTVSSYEQYF
CDR3nt: TGTGCCAGCTCCCTCTCGGGACAAACAGTAAGCTCCTACGAGCAGTACTTC

abundance: -
d_gene: -
v_gene: TRBV4-1
j_gene: TRBJ1-6
CDR3aa: CASSQEGTRASPLHF
CDR3nt: TGCGCCAGCAGCCAAGAGGGGACACGTGCTTCACCCCTCCACTTT

abundance: -
d_gene: -
v_gene: TRBV12-3/TRBV12-4
j_gene: TRBJ2-5
CDR3aa: CASSLQWETQYF
CDR3nt: TGTGCCAGCAGTTTACAGTGGGAGACCCAGTACTTC

abundance: -
d_gene: TRBD1
v_gene: TRBV7-8
j_gene: TRBJ1-2
CDR3aa: CASSRDSYGYTF
CDR3nt: TGTGCCAGCAGTAGGGACAGCTATGGCTACACCTTC

abundance: -
d_gene: -
v_gene: TRBV5-1
j_gene: TRBJ1-6
CDR3aa: CASSRQETGSYNSPLHF
CDR3nt: TGCGCCAGCAGCAGACAGGAAACAGGGTCCTATAATTCACCCCTCCACTTT

abundance: -
d_gene: -
v_gene: TRBV28
j_gene: TRBJ1-1
CDR3aa: CASRTPNTEAFF
CDR3nt: TGTGCCAGCAGGACACCGAACACTGAAGCTTTCTTT

abundance: -
d_gene: -
v_gene: TRBV6-5
j_gene: TRBJ2-3
CDR3aa: CASSLSRRRLDTQYF
CDR3nt: TGTGCCAGCAGTCTCTCGAGGAGGAGGTTGGATACGCAGTATTTT

abundance: -
d_gene: -
v_gene: TRBV30
j_gene: TRBJ2-7
CDR3aa: CAWSVRGKGTRSYEQYF
CDR3nt: TGTGCCTGGAGTGTACGGGGGAAGGGAACCCGCTCCTACGAGCAGTACTTC

abundance: -
d_gene: -
v_gene: TRBV7-6
j_gene: TRBJ2-5
CDR3aa: CASSLGGSQETQYF
CDR3nt: TGTGCCAGCAGCTTAGGAGGCTCCCAAGAGACCCAGTACTTC

abundance: -
d_gene: TRBD1
v_gene: TRBV6-6
j_gene: TRBJ1-5
CDR3aa: CASSEDRRLNQPQHF
CDR3nt: TGTGCCAGCAGCGAGGACAGGAGGCTGAATCAGCCCCAGCATTTT

abundance: -
d_gene: TRBD1
v_gene: TRBV5-5
j_gene: TRBJ1-2
CDR3aa: CASSRTGGSAYGYTF
CDR3nt: TGTGCCAGCAGCCGGACAGGGGGAAGTGCCTATGGCTACACCTTC

abundance: -
d_gene: -
v_gene: TRBV6-2/TRBV6-3
j_gene: TRBJ1-5
CDR3aa: CASSYSQGNQPQHF
CDR3nt: TGTGCCAGCAGTTACTCGCAGGGCAATCAGCCCCAGCATTTT

abundance: -
d_gene: -
v_gene: TRBV7-9
j_gene: TRBJ2-3
CDR3aa: CASSPPPALEPDTQYF
CDR3nt: TGTGCCAGCAGCCCACCACCGGCCCTTGAACCGGATACGCAGTATTTT

abundance: -
d_gene: -
v_gene: TRBV11-2
j_gene: TRBJ1-1
CDR3aa: CASSSHRSRTTEAFF
CDR3nt: TGTGCCAGCAGCTCACACAGGTCACGAACCACTGAAGCTTTCTTT

abundance: -
d_gene: -
v_gene: TRBV6-5
j_gene: TRBJ1-3
CDR3aa: CASTPLPGPGNTIYF
CDR3nt: TGTGCCAGCACCCCACTCCCGGGGCCTGGAAACACCATATATTTT

abundance: -
d_gene: TRBD1
v_gene: TRBV3-1/TRBV3-2
j_gene: TRBJ2-5
CDR3aa: CASSRQGKETQYF
CDR3nt: TGTGCCAGCAGCCGACAGGGGAAAGAGACCCAGTACTTC

abundance: -
d_gene: -
v_gene: TRBV10-3
j_gene: TRBJ1-5
CDR3aa: CAISESGGEQPQHF
CDR3nt: TGTGCCATCAGTGAGTCTGGGGGAGAGCAGCCCCAGCATTTT

abundance: -
d_gene: -
v_gene: TRBV6-5
j_gene: TRBJ2-5
CDR3aa: CASSWSGVQETQYF
CDR3nt: TGTGCCAGCAGTTGGAGCGGAGTTCAAGAGACCCAGTACTTC

abundance: -
d_gene: TRBD1
v_gene: TRBV2
j_gene: TRBJ2-3
CDR3aa: CASSGQGSTDTQYF
CDR3nt: TGTGCCAGCAGTGGACAGGGGAGCACAGATACGCAGTATTTT